Reported below is one T cell receptor (beta chain). Its antigen is unknown. These data are taken from a study of T cell responses to AZD1222 COVID-19 vaccine. The CDR3 is 16 amino acids. The germline CDR1 and CDR2 sequences are MRHNA and SNTAGT. The trim removed 4 bases at V and 8 bases at J, leaving 14 bases unmatched. Clones were sequenced by immunoSEQ multiplex PCR, and TCRdb holds only the in-frame ones, with some missing. The data show about 75,000 clones, around 88% seen once. Study-wide results and limits: Repertoires were obtained solely post-peak T cell response. Nearly half of unique spike-specific TCRs reportedly avoided B.1.351 and B.1.1.7 mutated regions. Donors were mostly white British, more females; clonal diversity possibly underestimated. Just a handful of AZD1222 recipients were seropositive at baseline.

The material sequenced was peripheral blood, taken 28 days after the second dose of the MenACWY control vaccine. The sequence was obtained from an adult who received the MenACWY meningococcal vaccine as a control. The J gene is TRBJ2-1, the V gene TRBV6-4, with 7 bases aligning to TRBD1. The CDR3 loop is CASSATRQGGLDEQFF. DNA for the CDR3: TGTGCCAGCAGTGCCACCCGACAGGGTGGCTTAGATGAGCAGTTCTTC.